This is a list of T cell receptor beta chains from one sample in a study of shared clonotypes between healthy human individuals. Clones were sequenced by immunoSEQ multiplex PCR, and TCRdb holds only the in-frame ones, with some missing. The profile shows about 1.4 million clones, roughly 96% of them singletons. The material sequenced was naive CD4+ T cells sorted from blood. These receptors all stem from a man aged 25 to 40 in good health. CDR3s leave out the opening cysteine and the closing phenylalanine or tryptophan. The D gene is left open where the match is weak. Clone size is given for some rows only: seen once, a few or many times, or a class if the clone is expanded.

clone_size,d_call,v_call,cdr3_aa
NA,TRBD2,TRBV7-9,ASSLGTSGFGETQY
NA,NA,TRBV2,ASSAEPAEQF
NA,NA,TRBV12-5,ASGLGTTGELF
NA,NA,TRBV10-1,ASEELGRGNTIY
NA,TRBD2,TRBV6-4,ASSDTSGYTGELF
NA,NA,TRBV5-5,ASSSPRTQNTEAF
NA,NA,TRBV14,ASSPPSSYEQY
NA,NA,TRBV28,ASSSPVLEQY
NA,TRBD1,TRBV7-9,ASSPTGTGGFHYEQY
NA,NA,TRBV7-2,ASSLGGSNGYT
NA,NA,TRBV28,ASNSGLETQY
once,NA,TRBV5-6,ASSLTVGTRYNEQF
NA,NA,TRBV10-1,ASTWSRVGTGELF
NA,TRBD1,TRBV7-8,ASSSPGTGGTGELF
NA,NA,TRBV6-5,ASRSHGTAYGYT
NA,TRBD2,TRBV6-5,ASSPGGREQY
NA,NA,TRBV25-1,ASGDGALRGNEQY
NA,NA,TRBV6-5,ASSLSGTLQETQY
NA,TRBD2,TRBV2,ASSEEGAGIGYNEQF